The clone carrying this T cell receptor beta chain has only a few counts. The sample originates from a study of early T cells in non-severe SARS-CoV-2 infection. Overall study context: Unsorted whole-blood RNA was sequenced in bulk, leaving chains unpaired.

The CDR3 sequence is 15 residues long. CDR1 is SGHRS, CDR2 YFSETQ, per germline. Trimming removed 0 bases from V and 3 bases from J, with 11 bases in between. MiXCR, run by TCRdb on the 5' RACE reads, gives a single entry per CDR3 protein. The table lists about 30,000 distinct CDR3 sequences, approximately 5.4% of them singletons, with about 10% in the top ten. J is TRBJ2-3 and V is TRBV5-1; D gene uncertain. Sequenced: whole blood. This clonotype was sampled from an adult who was a healthcare worker with PCR-confirmed SARS-CoV-2 infection or an uninfected control (not recorded which). In DNA, the CDR3 is TGCGCCAGCAGCTTGGAAGCAGACGGGACAGATACGCAGTATTTT. This gives the protein CASSLEADGTDTQYF.